Following are 13 T cell receptor beta chains from one sample sequenced in a study of blood T cell repertoires in COVID-19. Clones were sequenced by immunoSEQ multiplex PCR, and TCRdb holds only the in-frame ones, with some missing. In the table there are around 220,000 clones, approximately 80% of which are singletons. Sequenced: peripheral blood. All receptors come from a woman aged 80 or older with COVID-19, enrolled during active disease.

This clone has just a few counts. The chain combines TRBV19 with TRBJ1-1; no definite D call. CDR3 length: 13 amino acids. V shed 3 bases and J shed 10 bases, with 15 bases lying between them. In germline, CDR1 is LNHDA, CDR2 SQIVND (reference sequence). The DNA for the CDR3 is TGTGCCAGTAGTATGGAGCTCTACCTCCCAGCTTTCTTT. Translated, it gives CASSMELYLPAFF.

The V gene is TRBV5-1, the J gene TRBJ2-7; 9 bases fit TRBD2. With V trimmed by 0 bases and J by 2 bases, 3 bases remained unmatched. The germline gives CDR1 SGHRS, CDR2 YFSETQ. This CDR3 comprises 15 residues. The CDR3 is CASSLGAGGAYEQYF. DNA of the CDR3: TGCGCCAGCAGCTTGGGCGCGGGGGGGGCCTACGAGCAGTACTTC.

The chain recombines TRBV5-1 with TRBJ2-1; 9 bases match TRBD2. This CDR3 has 14 residues. In germline, CDR1 is SGHRS, CDR2 YFSETQ. Unmatched junction bases numbered 7, after V lost 6 bases and J lost 6 bases. Here the CDR3 DNA reads TGCGCCAGCAAGAGGCTAGCGGGAAGCAATGAGCAGTTCTTC. It translates to CASKRLAGSNEQFF.

The V gene is TRBV4-1, the J gene TRBJ2-3; D perhaps matches TRBD2 (7 bases). CDR1 MGHRA and CDR2 YSYEKL come from the germline V gene. This CDR3 contains 14 residues. The germline V and J ends were trimmed by 5 bases and 3 bases, with 12 bases remaining between them. CDR3 bases: TGCGCCAGCAGCGTAGGGGGGGGGACAGATACGCAGTATTTT. It yields the protein CASSVGGGTDTQYF.

V gene TRBV3-1 (or the pseudogene TRBV3-2) combines with J gene TRBJ1-5; D uncertain. Trimming removed 4 bases from V and 7 bases from J, with 17 bases in between. Germline CDR1 LGHDT, CDR2 YNNKEL (reference sequence). The CDR3 is 15 amino acids. DNA for the CDR3: TGTGCCAGCAGCCGAACTTCGCTACGAGGCCAGCCCCAGCATTTT. It specifies CASSRTSLRGQPQHF.

This chain uses TRBV27 with TRBJ1-2; no reliable D call. The CDR3 length is 13 residues. V lost 3 bases and J 2 bases, leaving 7 bases between the germline ends. CDR1 is MNHEY, CDR2 SMNVEV, per germline (reference sequence). The CDR3 protein is CASSFNQNYGYTF. For the CDR3, the DNA is TGTGCCAGCAGTTTTAACCAGAACTATGGCTACACCTTC.

This sequence joins TRBV28 and TRBJ2-7; 9 bases line up with TRBD1. CDR3 length: 15 residues. V lost 6 bases to trimming and J lost 1 base; unmatched junction nucleotides: 7. Germline V gene sequence: CDR1 MDHEN, CDR2 SYDVKM. CDR3 coding DNA: TGTGCCAGCAGAACAGGGGGCATCGGGTCCTACGAGCAGTACTTC. As protein: CASRTGGIGSYEQYF.

The chain combines TRBV2 with TRBJ1-5; TRBD1 agrees at 7 bases. V was pared by 4 bases and J by 5 bases, with 2 bases of the junction left unmatched. The CDR3 is 13 amino acids. Germline-derived CDR1 and CDR2 are SNHLY and FYNNEI. The CDR3 nucleotides read TGTGCCAGCAGTGGGGACAGCTATCAGCCCCAGCATTTT. This translates into CASSGDSYQPQHF.

The gene calls are TRBV2 and TRBJ1-1; D perhaps matches TRBD1 (6 bases). The V gene lost 6 bases and the J gene lost 7 bases, with 12 bases spanning the gap. CDR1 and CDR2 from the germline V gene are SNHLY and FYNNEI. The CDR3 contains 12 residues. CDR3 in amino acids: CASSYDRREAFF. CDR3 sequence (DNA): TGTGCCAGCAGCTACGACAGGCGTGAAGCTTTCTTT.

The genes are TRBV18 and TRBJ2-6, with D maybe TRBD1 (5 bases). Germline values: CDR1 KGHSH, CDR2 LQKENI. Trimming pared 2 bases from V and 2 bases from J, leaving 7 bases between. This CDR3 comprises 15 residues. This chain's CDR3 is CASSPEQAGANVLTF. The CDR3 DNA is TGTGCCAGCTCACCAGAACAGGCTGGGGCCAACGTCCTGACTTTC.

This clone was picked up one time. The chain couples TRBV5-4 to TRBJ2-6, with a possible D match to TRBD1 (6 bases). The ends were cut back, 1 base at V and 1 base at J, with 9 bases in the middle. The CDR3 runs 16 residues. Germline V CDR1 and CDR2: SGHNT, YYREEE (reference sequence). Written as DNA, the CDR3 is TGTGCCAGCAGCTTGAAAACAGGGTCTGGGGCCAACGTCCTGACTTTC. Translation: CASSLKTGSGANVLTF.

The chain couples TRBV28 to TRBJ2-6; tentatively, D is TRBD1 (6 bases). CDR1 is MDHEN and CDR2 is SYDVKM in the germline V gene. CDR3 length equals 17 residues. The V gene lost 7 bases and the J gene lost 1 base, with 17 bases spanning the gap. The CDR3 DNA reads TGTGCCAGCAAAGTGGGGGCGAGGGCTTCTGGGGCCAACGTCCTGACTTTC. Translating it yields CASKVGARASGANVLTF.

The chain couples TRBV6-5 to TRBJ2-2; 14 bases are a match to TRBD2. J was trimmed by 6 bases and V by 6 bases; bases with no gene match: 3. CDR3 length equals 15 residues. Germline V gives CDR1 MNHEY, CDR2 SVGAGI. Here the CDR3 DNA reads TGTGCCAGCAGGATGGGACTAGCGGGAGCCGGGGAGCTGTTTTTT. This translates into CASRMGLAGAGELFF.